This T cell receptor (beta chain) was retrieved from a study of Graves' ophthalmopathy and Graves' hyperthyroidism. If patients had other autoimmune diseases, uncontrolled infections, pregnancy or lactation, they were excluded. Physicians reached a diagnosis by relying on clinical symptoms, serum thyroxine, TRAb, thyroid ultrasound and orbital computed tomography. With V trimmed by 0 bases and J by 4 bases, 2 bases remained unmatched. The CDR3 totals 14 residues. Germline V gene data show CDR1 as SQVTM and CDR2 as ANQGSEA. Researchers took RNA transcripts and amplified TCR beta CDR3 regions from them. RT-PCR in the first round used HTBI primers; a second-round multiplex PCR followed. TCRdb ran MiXCR on the multiplex PCR reads and lists one entry per CDR3 protein. The sample lists about 220,000 distinct CDR3 sequences; roughly 21% were seen once. This clonotype was seen more than once but under ten times.

The clonotype was recovered from a woman between 45 and 60 years old with Graves' ophthalmopathy. Sequenced sample: peripheral blood. The V gene is TRBV29-1, the J gene TRBJ2-3; 9 positions agree with TRBD1. In DNA form, the CDR3 reads TGCAGCGTTGAAGAAACAGGGGGCCCAGATACGCAGTATTTT. Protein: CSVEETGGPDTQYF.